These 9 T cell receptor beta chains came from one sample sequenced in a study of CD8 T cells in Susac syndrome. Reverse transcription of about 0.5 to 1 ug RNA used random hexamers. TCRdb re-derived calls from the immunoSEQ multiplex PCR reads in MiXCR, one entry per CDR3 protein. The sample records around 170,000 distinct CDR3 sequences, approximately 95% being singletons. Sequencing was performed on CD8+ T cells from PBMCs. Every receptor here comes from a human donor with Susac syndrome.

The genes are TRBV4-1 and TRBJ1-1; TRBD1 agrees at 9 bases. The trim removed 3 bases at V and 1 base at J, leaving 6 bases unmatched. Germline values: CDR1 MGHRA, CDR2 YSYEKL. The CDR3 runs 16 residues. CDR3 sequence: CASSQSVGQGNTEAFF. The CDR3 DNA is TGCGCCAGCAGCCAGTCCGTGGGACAGGGGAACACTGAAGCTTTCTTT.

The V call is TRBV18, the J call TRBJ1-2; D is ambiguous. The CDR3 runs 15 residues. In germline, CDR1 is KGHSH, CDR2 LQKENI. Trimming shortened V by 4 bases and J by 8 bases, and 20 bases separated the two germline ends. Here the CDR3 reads CASSLSRDGSGGYTF. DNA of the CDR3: TGTGCCAGCTCACTCAGCCGAGACGGTTCTGGGGGCTACACCTTC. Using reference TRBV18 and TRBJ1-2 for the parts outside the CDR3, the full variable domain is NAGVMQNPRHLVRRRGQEARLRCSPMKGHSHVYWYRQLPEEGLKFMVYLQKENIIDESGMPKERFSAEFPKEGPSILRIQQVVRGDSAAYFCASSLSRDGSGGYTFGSGTRLTVV.

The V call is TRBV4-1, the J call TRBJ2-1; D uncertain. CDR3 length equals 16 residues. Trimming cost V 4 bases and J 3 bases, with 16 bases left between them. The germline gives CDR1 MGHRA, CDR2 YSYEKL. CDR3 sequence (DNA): TGCGCCAGCAGCCGCCAAACCGTCAGCCTCTACAATGAGCAGTTCTTC. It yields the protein CASSRQTVSLYNEQFF.

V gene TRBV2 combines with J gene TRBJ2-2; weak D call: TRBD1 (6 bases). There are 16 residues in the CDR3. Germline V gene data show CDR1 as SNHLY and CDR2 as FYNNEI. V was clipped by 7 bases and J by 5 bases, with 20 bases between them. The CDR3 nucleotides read TGTGCCAGCACCTTAAGTTGGACAGTAGATACCGGGGAGCTGTTTTTT. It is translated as CASTLSWTVDTGELFF.

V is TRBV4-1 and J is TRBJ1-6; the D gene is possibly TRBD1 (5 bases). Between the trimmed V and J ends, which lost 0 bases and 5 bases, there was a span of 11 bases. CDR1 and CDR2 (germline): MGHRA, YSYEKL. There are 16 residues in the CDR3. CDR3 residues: CASSQEKGQNNSPLHF. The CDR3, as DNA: TGCGCCAGCAGCCAAGAAAAGGGGCAAAATAATTCACCCCTCCACTTT.

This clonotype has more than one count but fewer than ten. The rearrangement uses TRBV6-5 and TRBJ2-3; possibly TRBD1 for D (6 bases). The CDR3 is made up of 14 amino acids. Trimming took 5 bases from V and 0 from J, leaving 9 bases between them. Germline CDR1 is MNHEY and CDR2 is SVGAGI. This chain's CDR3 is CASSDRSSTDTQYF. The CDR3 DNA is TGTGCCAGCAGTGACAGGTCTAGCACAGATACGCAGTATTTT.

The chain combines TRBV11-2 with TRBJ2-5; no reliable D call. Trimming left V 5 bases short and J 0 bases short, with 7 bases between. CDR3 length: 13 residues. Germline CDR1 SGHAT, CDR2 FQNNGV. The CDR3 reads CASSPAYQETQYF. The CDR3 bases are TGTGCCAGCAGCCCGGCGTACCAAGAGACCCAGTACTTC.

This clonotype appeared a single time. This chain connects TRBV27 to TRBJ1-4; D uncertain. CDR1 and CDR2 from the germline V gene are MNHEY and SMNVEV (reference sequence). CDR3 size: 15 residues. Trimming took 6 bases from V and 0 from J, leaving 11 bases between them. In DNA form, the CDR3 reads TGTGCCAGCAGCGACGGAGACGCAACTAATGAAAAACTGTTTTTT. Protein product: CASSDGDATNEKLFF.

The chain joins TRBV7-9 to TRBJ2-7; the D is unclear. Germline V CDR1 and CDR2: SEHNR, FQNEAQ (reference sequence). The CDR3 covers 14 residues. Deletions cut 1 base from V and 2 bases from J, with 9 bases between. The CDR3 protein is CASSLDVPTYEQYF. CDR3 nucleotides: TGTGCCAGCAGCTTAGACGTACCGACCTACGAGCAGTACTTC.